This T cell receptor beta chain was obtained from a study of T cells expressing NK-cell markers. Study information: Repertoire data for TCR beta were derived from sorted T cells (CD3+CD56+NKG2C+, CD3+CD56+NKG2C- and CD3+CD56-NKG2C+). Seropositivity for HCMV was found in seven of the eight sequenced donors, with one seronegative.

On this clonotype itself: What it recognizes is unknown.

The germline gives CDR1 LNHNV, CDR2 YYDKDF (reference sequence). The CDR3 spans 15 residues. TCR beta cDNA was made by 5'RACE template switching with UMIs. TCRdb reanalyzed the 5' RACE reads and collapses them to one entry per CDR3 protein, without DNA. Its table records 500,000 to 600,000 distinct CDR3 sequences. Whole-study results and caveats: The contribution of dominant NKG2C+ clonotypes to CD8+ T cells in roughly six donors was about 1.0-7.5%.

J is TRBJ2-2 and V is TRBV15; the D call from TCRdb, TRBD1, cannot be confirmed without DNA. The sample consisted of blood T cells: a sorted CD56 or NKG2C T cell subset, CD4+ or CD8+ T cells, or bulk PBMC T cells (not recorded which). This clonotype originated in a man younger than 35 in good health. CDR3 in amino acids: CATSRAGTVPGELFF.